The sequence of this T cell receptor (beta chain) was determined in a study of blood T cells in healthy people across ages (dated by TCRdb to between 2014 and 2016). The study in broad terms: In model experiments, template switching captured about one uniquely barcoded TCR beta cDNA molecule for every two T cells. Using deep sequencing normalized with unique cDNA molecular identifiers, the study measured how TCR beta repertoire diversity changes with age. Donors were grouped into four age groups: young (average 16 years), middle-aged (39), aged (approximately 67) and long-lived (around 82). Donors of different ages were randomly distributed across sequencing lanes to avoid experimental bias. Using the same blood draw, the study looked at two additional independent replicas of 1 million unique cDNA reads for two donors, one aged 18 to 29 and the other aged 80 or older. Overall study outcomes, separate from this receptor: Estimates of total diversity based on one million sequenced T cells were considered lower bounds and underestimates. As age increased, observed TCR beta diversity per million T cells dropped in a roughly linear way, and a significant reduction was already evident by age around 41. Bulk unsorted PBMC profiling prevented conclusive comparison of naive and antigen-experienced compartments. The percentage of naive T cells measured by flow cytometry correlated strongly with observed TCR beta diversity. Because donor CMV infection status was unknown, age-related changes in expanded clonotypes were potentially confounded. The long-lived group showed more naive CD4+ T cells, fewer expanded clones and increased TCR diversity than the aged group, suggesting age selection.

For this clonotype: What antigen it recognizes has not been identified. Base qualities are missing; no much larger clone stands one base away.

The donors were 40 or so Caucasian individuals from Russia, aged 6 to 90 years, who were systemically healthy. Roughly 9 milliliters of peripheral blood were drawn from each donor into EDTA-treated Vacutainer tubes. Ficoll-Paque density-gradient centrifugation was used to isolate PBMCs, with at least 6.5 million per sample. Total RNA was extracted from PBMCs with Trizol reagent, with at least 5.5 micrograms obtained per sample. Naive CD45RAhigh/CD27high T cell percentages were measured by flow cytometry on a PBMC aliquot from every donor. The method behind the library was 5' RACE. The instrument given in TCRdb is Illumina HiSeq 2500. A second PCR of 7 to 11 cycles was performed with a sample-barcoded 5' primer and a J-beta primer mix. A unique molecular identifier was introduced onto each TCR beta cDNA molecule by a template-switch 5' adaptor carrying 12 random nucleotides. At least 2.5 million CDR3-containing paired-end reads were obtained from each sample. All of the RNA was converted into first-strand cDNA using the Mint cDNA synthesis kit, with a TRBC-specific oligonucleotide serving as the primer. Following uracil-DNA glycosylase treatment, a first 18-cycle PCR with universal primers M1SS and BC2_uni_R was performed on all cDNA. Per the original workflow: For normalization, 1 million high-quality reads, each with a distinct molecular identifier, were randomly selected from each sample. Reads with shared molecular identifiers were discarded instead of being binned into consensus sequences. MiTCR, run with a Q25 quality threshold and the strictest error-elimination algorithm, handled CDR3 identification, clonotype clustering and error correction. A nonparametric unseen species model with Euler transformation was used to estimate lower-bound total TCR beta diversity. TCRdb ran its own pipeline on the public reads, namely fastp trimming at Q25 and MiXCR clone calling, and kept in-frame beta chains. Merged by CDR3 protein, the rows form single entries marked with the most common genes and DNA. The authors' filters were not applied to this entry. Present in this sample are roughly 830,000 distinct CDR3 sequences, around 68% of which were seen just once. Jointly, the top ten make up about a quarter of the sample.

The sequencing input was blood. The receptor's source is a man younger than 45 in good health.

The CDR3 protein is CSAREPGRETQYF. The DNA sequence reads TGCAGTGCTAGAGAACCAGGGAGGGAGACCCAGTACTTC. Recombination joined TRBV20-1 with TRBJ2-5; matching of 6 bases hints at TRBD2 as the D gene. Looking up the germline V gene (reference sequence) yields CDR1 DFQATT and CDR2 SNEGSKA. The CDR3 holds 13 amino acids from the cysteine to the phenylalanine. Of all the DNA, just the CDR3 is kept, 39 bases in frame from base 1. V and J lose 0 bases and 5 bases, and a span of 10 bases separates them.